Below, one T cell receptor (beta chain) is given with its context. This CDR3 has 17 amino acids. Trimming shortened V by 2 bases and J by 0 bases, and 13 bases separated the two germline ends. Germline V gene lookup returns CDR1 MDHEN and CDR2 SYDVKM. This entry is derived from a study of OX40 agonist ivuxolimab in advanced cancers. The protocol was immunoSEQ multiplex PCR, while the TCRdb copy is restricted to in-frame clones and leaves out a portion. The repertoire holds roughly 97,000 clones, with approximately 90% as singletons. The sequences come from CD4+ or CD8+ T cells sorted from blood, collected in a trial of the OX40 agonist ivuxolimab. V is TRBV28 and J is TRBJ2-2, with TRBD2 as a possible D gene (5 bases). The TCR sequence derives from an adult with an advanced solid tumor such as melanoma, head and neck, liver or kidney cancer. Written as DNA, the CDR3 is TGTGCCAGCAGTTTAAGCGCTGGACTGACGAACACCGGGGAGCTGTTTTTT. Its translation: CASSLSAGLTNTGELFF.